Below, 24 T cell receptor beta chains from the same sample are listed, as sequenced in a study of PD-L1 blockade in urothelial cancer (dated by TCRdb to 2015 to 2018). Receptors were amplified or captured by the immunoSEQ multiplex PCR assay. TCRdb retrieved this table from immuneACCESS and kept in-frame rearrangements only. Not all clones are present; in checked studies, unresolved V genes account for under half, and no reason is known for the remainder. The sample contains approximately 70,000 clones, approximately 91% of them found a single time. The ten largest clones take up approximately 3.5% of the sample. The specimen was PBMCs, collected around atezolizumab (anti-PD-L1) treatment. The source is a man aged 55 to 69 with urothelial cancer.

CDR3 sequence reads: CASSRGGNQPQHF. CDR3 in DNA: TGTGCCAGCAGCCGAGGCGGCAATCAGCCCCAGCATTTT. The chain carries TRBV14 and TRBJ1-5; D call uncertain. V gave up 4 bases and J gave up 2 bases, with 6 bases separating them. Germline CDR1 SGHDN, CDR2 FVKESK. The CDR3 runs to 13 residues.

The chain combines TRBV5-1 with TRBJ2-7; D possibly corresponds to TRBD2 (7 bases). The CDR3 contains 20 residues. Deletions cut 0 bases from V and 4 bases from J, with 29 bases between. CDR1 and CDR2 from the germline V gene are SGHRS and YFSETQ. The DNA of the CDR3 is TGCGCCAGCAGCTTGGCGGCTGCGGGGGCCGCCCGGCCGAGGTTGTACGAGCAGTACTTC. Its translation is CASSLAAAGAARPRLYEQYF.

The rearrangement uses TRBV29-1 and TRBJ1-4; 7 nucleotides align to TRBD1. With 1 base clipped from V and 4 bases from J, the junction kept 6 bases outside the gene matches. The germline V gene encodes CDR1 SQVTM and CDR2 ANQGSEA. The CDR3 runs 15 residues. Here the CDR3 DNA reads TGCAGCGTTGAAGGCCACAGGGGACATAATGAAAAACTGTTTTTT. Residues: CSVEGHRGHNEKLFF.

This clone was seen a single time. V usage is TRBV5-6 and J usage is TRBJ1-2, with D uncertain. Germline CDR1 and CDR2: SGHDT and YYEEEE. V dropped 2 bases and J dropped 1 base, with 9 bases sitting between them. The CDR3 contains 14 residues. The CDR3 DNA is TGTGCCAGCAGCTTCCCAGGCCTTAACTATGGCTACACCTTC. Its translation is CASSFPGLNYGYTF.

CDR3 sequence reads: CASSPLAGQGNYGYTF. The CDR3 bases are TGCGCCAGCAGCCCTCTTGCGGGACAGGGGAACTATGGCTACACCTTC. The V gene is TRBV4-1, the J gene TRBJ1-2, with 10 positions matching TRBD1. V gave up 4 bases and J gave up 2 bases; unmatched junction bases: 7. Per the germline V gene, CDR1 is MGHRA and CDR2 is YSYEKL. The CDR3 length is 16 residues.

CDR3 sequence: CASSFTGVEGNTEAFF. The CDR3 DNA follows: TGTGCCAGCAGTTTCACCGGGGTAGAGGGGAACACTGAAGCTTTCTTT. The chain couples TRBV6-6 to TRBJ1-1; no firm D call. This CDR3 spans 16 amino acids. Germline loops: CDR1 MNHNY, CDR2 SVGAGI (reference sequence). Trimming shortened V by 4 bases and J by 1 base, and 16 bases separated the two germline ends.

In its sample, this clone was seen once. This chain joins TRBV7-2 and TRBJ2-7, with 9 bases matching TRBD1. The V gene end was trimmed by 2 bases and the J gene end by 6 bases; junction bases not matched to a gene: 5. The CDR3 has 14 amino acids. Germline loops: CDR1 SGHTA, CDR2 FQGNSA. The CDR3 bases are TGTGCCAGCAGCTTACCGGGACAGGGCACCGAGCAGTACTTC. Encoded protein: CASSLPGQGTEQYF.

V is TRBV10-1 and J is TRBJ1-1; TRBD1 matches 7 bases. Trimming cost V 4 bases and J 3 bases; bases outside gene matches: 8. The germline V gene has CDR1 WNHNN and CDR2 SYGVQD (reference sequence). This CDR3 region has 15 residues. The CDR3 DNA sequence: TGCGCCAGCAGTGCTACCACAGGGGTTCACACTGAAGCTTTCTTT. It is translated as CASSATTGVHTEAFF.

This CDR3 is CASSFVQDNEQFF. In DNA, the CDR3 is TGTGCCAGCAGCTTCGTGCAGGACAATGAGCAGTTCTTC. This sequence joins TRBV7-6 and TRBJ2-1; D gene uncertain. Looked up from germline, CDR1 is SGHVS and CDR2 is FNYEAQ. The CDR3 length is 13 residues. Trimming took off 3 bases at V and 5 bases at J, with 8 bases between the two ends.

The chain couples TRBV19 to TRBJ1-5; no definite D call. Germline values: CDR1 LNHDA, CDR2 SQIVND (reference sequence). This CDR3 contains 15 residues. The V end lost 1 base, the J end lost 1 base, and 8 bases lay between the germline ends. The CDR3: CASSIGRQSNQPQHF. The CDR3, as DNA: TGTGCCAGTAGTATAGGGCGGCAGAGCAATCAGCCCCAGCATTTT.

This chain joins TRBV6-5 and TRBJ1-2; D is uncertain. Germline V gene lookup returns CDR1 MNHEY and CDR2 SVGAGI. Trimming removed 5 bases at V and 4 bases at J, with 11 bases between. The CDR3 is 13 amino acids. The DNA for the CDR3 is TGTGCCAGCAGTCCGGAGGGCTTCTATGGCTACACCTTC. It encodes CASSPEGFYGYTF.

CDR3 residues: CASAISLENIQYF. CDR3 nucleotides: TGTGCTAGCGCAATAAGTCTAGAAAACATTCAGTACTTC. The chain is built from TRBV12-5 and TRBJ2-4; D is ambiguous. The CDR3 has 13 amino acids. Germline V CDR1 and CDR2: LGHNT, FRNRAP. V was trimmed by 9 bases and J by 5 bases, leaving 14 bases between them.

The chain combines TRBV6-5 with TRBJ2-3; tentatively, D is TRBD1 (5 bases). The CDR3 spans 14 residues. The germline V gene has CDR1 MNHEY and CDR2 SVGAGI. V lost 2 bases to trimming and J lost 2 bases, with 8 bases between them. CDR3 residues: CASSYRTNTDTQYF. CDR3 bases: TGTGCCAGCAGTTACAGGACAAACACAGATACGCAGTATTTT.

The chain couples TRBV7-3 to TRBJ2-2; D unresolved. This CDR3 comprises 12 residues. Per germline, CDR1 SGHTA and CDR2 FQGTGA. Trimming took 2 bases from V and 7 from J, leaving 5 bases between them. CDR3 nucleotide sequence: TGTGCCAGCAGCTTAGCGAGCGGGGAGCTGTTTTTT. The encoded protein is CASSLASGELFF.

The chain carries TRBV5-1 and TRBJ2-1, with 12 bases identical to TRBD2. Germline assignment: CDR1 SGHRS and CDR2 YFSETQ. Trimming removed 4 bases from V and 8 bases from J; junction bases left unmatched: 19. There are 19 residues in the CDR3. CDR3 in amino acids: CASSGGILSRTSGTDEQFF. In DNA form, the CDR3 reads TGCGCCAGCAGCGGAGGGATTTTAAGTAGGACTAGCGGGACCGATGAGCAGTTCTTC.

The CDR3 DNA sequence: TGTGCCAGCCAGGACACCTCTGGAAACACCATATATTTT. Its protein is CASQDTSGNTIYF. V is TRBV6-1 and J is TRBJ1-3, with D possibly being TRBD1 (5 bases). The ends were cut back, 8 bases at V and 0 bases at J, with 8 bases in the middle. Germline values: CDR1 MNHNS, CDR2 SASEGT. This CDR3 spans 13 amino acids.

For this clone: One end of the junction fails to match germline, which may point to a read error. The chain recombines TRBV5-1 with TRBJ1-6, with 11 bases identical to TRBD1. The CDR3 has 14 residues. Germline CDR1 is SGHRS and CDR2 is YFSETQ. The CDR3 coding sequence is TGCGCCAGCAGTTTGGGACAGGGGGACTCACCCCTCCACTTT. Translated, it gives CASSLGQGDSPLHF.

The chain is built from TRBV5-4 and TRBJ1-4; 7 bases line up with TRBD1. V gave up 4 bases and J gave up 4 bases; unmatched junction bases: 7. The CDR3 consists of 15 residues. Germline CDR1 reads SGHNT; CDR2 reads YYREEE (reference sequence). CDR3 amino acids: CASSKRTGVNEKLFF. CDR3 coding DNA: TGTGCCAGCAGCAAACGGACAGGAGTTAATGAAAAACTGTTTTTT.

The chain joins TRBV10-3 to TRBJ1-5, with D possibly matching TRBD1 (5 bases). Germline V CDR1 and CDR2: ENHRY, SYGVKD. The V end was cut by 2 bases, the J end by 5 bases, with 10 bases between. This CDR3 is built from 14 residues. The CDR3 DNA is TGTGCCATCAGTGAGGGCAGGGACTATCAGCCCCAGCATTTT. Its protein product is CAISEGRDYQPQHF.

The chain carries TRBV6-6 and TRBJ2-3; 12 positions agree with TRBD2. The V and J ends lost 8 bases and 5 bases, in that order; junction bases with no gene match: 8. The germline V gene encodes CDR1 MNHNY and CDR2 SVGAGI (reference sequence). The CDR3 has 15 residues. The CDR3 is CASGASGGAQDTQYF. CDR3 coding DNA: TGTGCCAGCGGGGCTAGCGGGGGGGCCCAAGATACGCAGTATTTT.

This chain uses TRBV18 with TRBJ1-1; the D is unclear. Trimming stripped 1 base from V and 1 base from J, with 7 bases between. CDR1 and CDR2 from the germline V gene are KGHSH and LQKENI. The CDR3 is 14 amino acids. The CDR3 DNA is TGTGCCAGCTCACCACTCGACAAGAACACTGAAGCTTTCTTT. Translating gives CASSPLDKNTEAFF.

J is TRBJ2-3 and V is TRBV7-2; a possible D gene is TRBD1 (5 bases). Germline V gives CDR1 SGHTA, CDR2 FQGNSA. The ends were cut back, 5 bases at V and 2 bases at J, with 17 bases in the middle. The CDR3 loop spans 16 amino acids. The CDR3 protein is CASSDRGGGATDTQYF. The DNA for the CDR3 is TGTGCCAGCAGCGATAGGGGCGGTGGGGCCACAGATACGCAGTATTTT.

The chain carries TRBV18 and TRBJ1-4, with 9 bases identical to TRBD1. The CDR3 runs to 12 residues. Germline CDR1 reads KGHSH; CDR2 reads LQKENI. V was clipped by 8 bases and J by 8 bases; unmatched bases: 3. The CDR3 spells CASGTGQEKLFF. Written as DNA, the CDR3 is TGTGCCAGCGGGACAGGGCAAGAAAAACTGTTTTTT.

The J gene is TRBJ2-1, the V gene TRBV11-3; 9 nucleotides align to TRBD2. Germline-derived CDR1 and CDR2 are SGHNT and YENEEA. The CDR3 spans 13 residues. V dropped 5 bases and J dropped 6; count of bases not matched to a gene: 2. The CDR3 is CASSRGGGNEQFF. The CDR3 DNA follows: TGTGCCAGCAGCCGCGGGGGGGGCAATGAGCAGTTCTTC. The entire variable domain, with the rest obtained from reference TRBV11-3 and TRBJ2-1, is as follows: EAGVVQSPRYKIIEKKQPVAFWCNPISGHNTLYWYLQNLGQGPELLIRYENEEAVDDSQLPKDRFSAERLKGVDSTLKIQPAELGDSAVYLCASSRGGGNEQFFGPGTRLTVL.